The 6 T cell receptor beta chains presented below share a single source sample, sequenced in a study of T cell repertoires in cytomegalovirus infection. TCRdb reanalysed the reads using MiXCR and keeps one entry per CDR3 protein. The sample has fewer than 200,000 distinct CDR3 sequences, 8% to 10% seen once; the top ten hold around 4.4%. Source material: PBMCs. These receptors all come from a human donor in good health (CMV status not recorded). Some clones in this sample may be carry-over from other donors' samples.

This clonotype was detected only a few times. V usage is TRBV20-1 and J usage is TRBJ2-3; 10 bases fit TRBD2. Germline CDR1 reads DFQATT; CDR2 reads SNEGSKA (reference sequence). CDR3 length: 15 residues. J was trimmed by 2 bases and V by 5 bases; bases with no gene match: 7. The CDR3 sequence is CSAYGLAEFTDTQYF. Here the CDR3 DNA reads TGCAGTGCTTACGGACTAGCGGAATTCACAGATACGCAGTATTTT.

This clonotype was counted many times. This chain links TRBV7-6 with TRBJ2-4; possible D gene TRBD1, 6 bases. The CDR3 covers 14 residues. The V gene's germline CDR1 is SGHVS and CDR2 FNYEAQ. Trimming pared 1 base from V and 7 bases from J, leaving 11 bases between. CDR3 sequence: CASSLGEGQNIQYF. CDR3 DNA sequence: TGTGCCAGCAGCTTAGGCGAAGGACAGAACATTCAGTACTTC.

Notes on this clonotype: A clone one base away is much larger, so this may be a read error. This chain links TRBV5-3 with TRBJ1-1; D is possibly TRBD1 (6 bases). TRBV5-3 belongs to the ORF category, with a function that is uncertain. The CDR3 runs 17 residues. In DNA form, the CDR3 reads TGTGCCAGCAGCTCCGAAGGGACAAGGAGGGTGAACACTGAAGCTTTCTTT. It specifies CASSSEGTRRVNTEAFF.

This clonotype was observed a few times. The V gene is TRBV27, the J gene TRBJ2-1, with D unresolved. The CDR3 length is 15 residues. CDR1 is MNHEY, CDR2 SMNVEV, per germline (reference sequence). The V end was cut by 2 bases, the J end by 1 base, with 9 bases between. CDR3 loop: CASSLDSLSYNEQFF. The CDR3 DNA reads as TGTGCCAGCAGTTTAGACTCGCTGTCCTACAATGAGCAGTTCTTC.

J is TRBJ2-1 and V is TRBV14; D ambiguous. CDR1 and CDR2 from the germline V gene are SGHDN and FVKESK. The CDR3 contains 14 residues. Trimming shortened V by 0 bases and J by 7 bases, and 10 bases separated the two germline ends. This chain's CDR3 is CASSQEPHTNEQFF. As DNA, the CDR3 is TGTGCCAGCAGCCAAGAGCCCCACACGAATGAGCAGTTCTTC.

The rearrangement links TRBV5-6 to TRBJ1-5, with D perhaps TRBD1 (5 bases). Trimming pared 1 base from V and 0 bases from J, leaving 14 bases between. This CDR3 comprises 17 residues. From germline, CDR1 is SGHDT and CDR2 YYEEEE. The CDR3, as DNA: TGTGCCAGCAGCTTGACGACAGCCTCCCGTAGCAATCAGCCCCAGCATTTT. The encoded protein is CASSLTTASRSNQPQHF. The full variable domain, in which reference TRBV5-6 and TRBJ1-5 provide the parts outside the CDR3, is DAGVTQSPTHLIKTRGQQVTLRCSPKSGHDTVSWYQQALGQGPQFIFQYYEEEERQRGNFPDRFSGHQFPNYSSELNVNALLLGDSALYLCASSLTTASRSNQPQHFGDGTRLSIL.